Below are 15 T cell receptor beta chains sequenced from a single sample in a study of blood T cells in healthy people across ages. With a J-beta primer mix and a sample-barcoded 5' primer, a second PCR ran 7 to 11 cycles. TCRdb used MiXCR to reprocess the 5' RACE reads, holding one entry per CDR3 protein. The sample has about 1 million distinct CDR3 sequences; around 25% are singletons. The data also belong to a second study, concerning T cells of mothers and their children.

What was sequenced was blood. Receptors were obtained from a girl aged 2 to 10 in good health.

The V call is TRBV7-9, the J call TRBJ2-5; maybe TRBD1 (6 bases). The CDR3 length is 12 residues. Germline CDR1 and CDR2: SEHNR and FQNEAQ (reference sequence). V gave up 8 bases and J gave up 5 bases, with 12 bases separating them. In DNA, the CDR3 is TGTGCCAGCGGGGGCCTAGAGGAGACCCAGTACTTC. Translated, it gives CASGGLEETQYF.

The rearrangement links TRBV11-1 to TRBJ1-2; 8 bases align to TRBD1. Germline trimming cut 1 base from V and 4 bases from J; bases unmatched to any gene: 5. In germline, CDR1 is SGHAT, CDR2 FQDESV (reference sequence). The CDR3 extends over 15 amino acids. CDR3 DNA sequence: TGTGCCAGCAGCTTAGACTCCGGGACAGGCTATGGCTACACCTTC. Its translation is CASSLDSGTGYGYTF.

This clonotype was recorded a few times. The chain employs TRBV29-1 and TRBJ2-5; D is uncertain. The ends were cut back, 2 bases at V and 3 bases at J, with 10 bases in the middle. The CDR3 extends over 13 amino acids. In germline, CDR1 is SQVTM, CDR2 ANQGSEA. The CDR3, as DNA: TGCAGCGTTGAAACTCCCCATGAAGAGACCCAGTACTTC. It yields the protein CSVETPHEETQYF.

This chain connects TRBV29-1 to TRBJ2-7, with D maybe TRBD1 (5 bases). In germline, CDR1 is SQVTM, CDR2 ANQGSEA. This CDR3 region has 11 residues. The V gene lost 6 bases and the J gene lost 4 bases, with 10 bases spanning the gap. The CDR3 region is CSVFDSYEQYF. The CDR3 nucleotides are TGCAGCGTCTTCGACAGTTACGAGCAGTACTTC.

This chain links TRBV6-1 with TRBJ1-2; D ambiguous. V lost 0 bases to trimming and J lost 8 bases, with 7 bases between them. Per germline, CDR1 MNHNS and CDR2 SASEGT. The length of the CDR3 is 12 residues. CDR3 coding DNA: TGTGCCAGCAGTGAAGCGTGGGGAGGCTACACCTTC. Translated: CASSEAWGGYTF.

V usage is TRBV28 and J usage is TRBJ2-7, with D tentatively TRBD1 (5 bases). The V and J ends lost 6 bases and 3 bases respectively, with 12 bases between them. The CDR3 extends over 13 amino acids. The germline gives CDR1 MDHEN, CDR2 SYDVKM. The CDR3 DNA follows: TGTGCCAGCAGCACAGGCCTGGGCTACGAGCAGTACTTC. It is translated as CASSTGLGYEQYF.

This chain joins TRBV29-1 and TRBJ2-7; tentatively, D is TRBD1 or TRBD2 (6 bases each). The CDR3 spans 12 residues. Germline-derived CDR1 and CDR2 are SQVTM and ANQGSEA. V shed 7 bases and J shed 7 bases, with 17 bases lying between them. Here the CDR3 DNA reads TGCAGCGCCCTGGTACAGGGAGGAGAGCAGTACTTC. Amino acid sequence: CSALVQGGEQYF.

In this sample, this clonotype turned up once. This chain uses TRBV4-2 with TRBJ2-3; D possibly matches TRBD1 or TRBD2 (5 bases each). The germline V gene encodes CDR1 LGHNA and CDR2 YNFKEQ. Between the trimmed V and J ends, which lost 0 bases and 0 bases, there was a span of 10 bases. The CDR3 has 16 residues. CDR3 sequence reads: CASSQDGATSTDTQYF. CDR3 DNA sequence: TGTGCCAGCAGCCAAGACGGGGCTACTAGCACAGATACGCAGTATTTT.

The chain carries TRBV28 and TRBJ1-3; possible D gene TRBD1, 6 bases. V gave up 2 bases and J gave up 0 bases, with 14 bases separating them. The CDR3 is 17 residues long. Germline loops: CDR1 MDHEN, CDR2 SYDVKM. CDR3 nucleotides: TGTGCCAGCAGTTTAGCGGGGGACAACAACTCTGGAAACACCATATATTTT. Protein sequence: CASSLAGDNNSGNTIYF. The complete variable domain, with remaining parts taken from reference TRBV28 and TRBJ1-3, reads DVKVTQSSRYLVKRTGEKVFLECVQDMDHENMFWYRQDPGLGLRLIYFSYDVKMKEKGDIPEGYSVSREKKERFSLILESASTNQTSMYLCASSLAGDNNSGNTIYFGEGSWLTVV.

The chain employs TRBV6-1 and TRBJ2-6; D not resolved. The germline CDR1 and CDR2 sequences are MNHNS and SASEGT. The CDR3 covers 16 residues. V was pared by 8 bases and J by 0 bases, with 14 bases between. Here the CDR3 DNA reads TGTGCCAGCTCATCAGGTTCCTCCTCTGGGGCCAACGTCCTGACTTTC. Translated, it gives CASSSGSSSGANVLTF.

This clonotype turned up a few times. The CDR3 sequence is CAISESGQVETQYF. In DNA form, the CDR3 reads TGTGCCATCAGTGAGTCTGGGCAGGTAGAGACCCAGTACTTC. V is TRBV10-3 and J is TRBJ2-7; D is unclear. The DNA end lines up better with TRBJ2-5; the J call may be wrong. The CDR3 sequence is 14 residues long. Germline loops: CDR1 ENHRY, CDR2 SYGVKD.

The J gene is TRBJ2-7, the V gene TRBV9; maybe TRBD2 (7 bases). The CDR3 extends over 15 amino acids. Trimming removed 0 bases at V and 2 bases at J, with 12 bases between. Looked up from germline, CDR1 is SGDLS and CDR2 is YYNGEE. DNA of the CDR3: TGTGCCAGCAGCGTAGGCGGGGGCGGAACCTACGAGCAGTACTTC. This codes for CASSVGGGGTYEQYF.

Remarks on this clonotype: It may be a read error: a sequence one base away is much more abundant. This chain links TRBV3-1 with TRBJ2-3; D gene ambiguous. The CDR3 length is 18 residues. Germline-derived CDR1 and CDR2 are LGHDT and YNNKEL (reference sequence). CDR3 in amino acids: CVSSQDLTALRSTDTQYF. In DNA, the CDR3 is TGTGTCAGCAGCCAAGATCTCACGGCCTTGCGGAGCACAGATACGCAGTATTTT.

With regard to this clonotype: Germline and junction disagree at one end, which may indicate a read error. This chain joins TRBV7-6 and TRBJ2-5, with a possible D match to TRBD2 (6 bases). Germline V gives CDR1 SGHVS, CDR2 FNYEAQ. The CDR3 totals 18 residues. The CDR3 DNA is TGTGCCAGCAGCTTGGGGGTCGAACCGGGACTCGGGGGAGAGACCCAGCACTTC. Amino acids: CASSLGVEPGLGGETQHF.

There are many counts of this clonotype. The chain has TRBV18 and TRBJ2-7, with TRBD1 matching 7 bases. Trimming at V came to 5 bases and at J to 3 bases, leaving 4 bases not matched to a gene. The germline V gene has CDR1 KGHSH and CDR2 LQKENI. This CDR3 spans 13 amino acids. The CDR3 sequence: CASSSGTVYEQYF. For the CDR3, the DNA is TGTGCCAGCTCATCGGGGACAGTCTACGAGCAGTACTTC.